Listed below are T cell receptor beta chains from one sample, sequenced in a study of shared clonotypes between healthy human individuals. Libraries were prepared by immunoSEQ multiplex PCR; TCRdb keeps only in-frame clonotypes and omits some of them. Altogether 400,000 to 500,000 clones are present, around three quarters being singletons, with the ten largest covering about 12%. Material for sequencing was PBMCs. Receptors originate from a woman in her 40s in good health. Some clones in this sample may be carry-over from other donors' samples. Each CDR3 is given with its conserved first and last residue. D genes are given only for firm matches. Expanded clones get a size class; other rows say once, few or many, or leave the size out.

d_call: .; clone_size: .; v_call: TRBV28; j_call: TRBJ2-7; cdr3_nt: TGTGCCAGCACCCAGACCGGGGAAGGGGCCTACGAGCAGTACTTC; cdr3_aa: CASTQTGEGAYEQYF
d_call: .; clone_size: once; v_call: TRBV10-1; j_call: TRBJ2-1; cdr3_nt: TGCGCCAGCACATCTAGCGACAATGAGCAGTTCTTC; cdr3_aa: CASTSSDNEQFF
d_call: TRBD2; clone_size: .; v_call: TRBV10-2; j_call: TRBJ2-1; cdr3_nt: TGCGCCAGCACAGTCGCGGGAGCGTGGTTCTTC; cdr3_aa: CASTVAGAWFF
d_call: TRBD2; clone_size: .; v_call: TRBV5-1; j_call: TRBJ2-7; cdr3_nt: TGCGCCAGCAGTACTAGCGGTCGCGCCCGCGAGCAGTACTTC; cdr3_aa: CASSTSGRAREQYF
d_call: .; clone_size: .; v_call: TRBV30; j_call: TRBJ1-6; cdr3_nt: TGTGCCTGGAGTGAGACCTTACGTTCACCCCTCCACTTT; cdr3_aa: CAWSETLRSPLHF
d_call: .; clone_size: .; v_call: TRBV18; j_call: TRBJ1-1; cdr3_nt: TGTGCCAGCTCACCAGTTCAAAGGGAAGCTTTCTTT; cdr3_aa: CASSPVQREAFF
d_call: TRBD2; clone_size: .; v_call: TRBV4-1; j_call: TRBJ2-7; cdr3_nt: TGCGCCAGCAGCCAAGATGGGAGGCTAGCGGGGACCTACGAGCAGTACTTC; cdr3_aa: CASSQDGRLAGTYEQYF
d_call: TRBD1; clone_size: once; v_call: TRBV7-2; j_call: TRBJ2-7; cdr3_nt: TGTGCCAGCAGGGCGACAGGGGTACACGAGCAGTACTTC; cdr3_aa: CASRATGVHEQYF
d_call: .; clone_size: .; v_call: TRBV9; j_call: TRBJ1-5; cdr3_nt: TGTGCCAGCAGCGTAGACGCTCATCAGCCCCAGCATTTT; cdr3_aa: CASSVDAHQPQHF
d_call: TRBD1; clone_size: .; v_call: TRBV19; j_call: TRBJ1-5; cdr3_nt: TGTGCCAGTAGTACAACAGGGACAGTGGGCAATCAGCCCCAGCATTTT; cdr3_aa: CASSTTGTVGNQPQHF
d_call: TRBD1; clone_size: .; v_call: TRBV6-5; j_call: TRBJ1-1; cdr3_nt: TGTGCCAGCAGTGCCCCGGACAGGGTGGACACTGAAGCTTTCTTT; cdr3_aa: CASSAPDRVDTEAFF
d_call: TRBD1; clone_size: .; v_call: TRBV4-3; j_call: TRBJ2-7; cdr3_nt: TGCGCCAGCAGCCAAACTAGGGACAGGGCCCACGAGCAGTACTTC; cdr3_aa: CASSQTRDRAHEQYF
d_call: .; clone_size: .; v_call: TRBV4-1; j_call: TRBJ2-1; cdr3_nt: TGCGCCAGCAGGTTAGCGGAAAGGAGCTCCTACAATGAGCAGTTCTTC; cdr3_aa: CASRLAERSSYNEQFF
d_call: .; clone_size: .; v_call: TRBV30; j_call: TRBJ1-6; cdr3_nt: TGTGCCTGGATGCGGGGGCTAGGGAATTCACCCCTCCACTTT; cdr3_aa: CAWMRGLGNSPLHF
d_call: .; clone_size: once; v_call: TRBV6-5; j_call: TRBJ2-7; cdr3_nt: TGTGCCAGCGGGCGGGCCTCCTCCTACGAGCAGTACTTC; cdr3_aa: CASGRASSYEQYF
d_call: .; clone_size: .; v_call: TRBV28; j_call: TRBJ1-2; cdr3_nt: TGTGCCAGCACCCCCTCTCGGGAATCTTACACCTTC; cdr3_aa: CASTPSRESYTF
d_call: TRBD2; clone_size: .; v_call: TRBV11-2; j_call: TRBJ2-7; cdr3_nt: TGTGCCAGCAGCAAAGCGGGAGGGCCGGACGAGCAGTACTTC; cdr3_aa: CASSKAGGPDEQYF
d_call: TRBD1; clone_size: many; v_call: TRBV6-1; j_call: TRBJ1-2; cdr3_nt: TGTGCCAGCAGCGAAGGGGACAGGAATTATGGCTACACCTTC; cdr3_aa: CASSEGDRNYGYTF
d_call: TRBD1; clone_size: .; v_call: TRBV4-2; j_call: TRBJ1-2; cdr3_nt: TGTGCCAGCAGCCCCCTTGTAGGGGGCGATGGCTACACCTTC; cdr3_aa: CASSPLVGGDGYTF
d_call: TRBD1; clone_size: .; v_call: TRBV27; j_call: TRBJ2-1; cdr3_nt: TGTGCCAGCAGTTTACAGGGGGCTTACAATGAGCAGTTCTTC; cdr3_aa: CASSLQGAYNEQFF
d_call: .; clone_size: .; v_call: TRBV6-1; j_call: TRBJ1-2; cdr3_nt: TGTGCCAGCAGTCCAGTCGGCAGATCCTACTATGGCTACACCTTC; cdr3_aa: CASSPVGRSYYGYTF